This TCR beta chain was documented in a study of graft-versus-host responses after intestinal transplantation. The overall study: Recipients were given multivisceral, liver-intestinal, or isolated intestinal transplants. All recipients were given anti-thymocyte globulin induction, and tacrolimus and steroids were then administered for 2 to 4 years.

CDR1 is MGHRA and CDR2 is YSYEKL in the germline V gene. V lost 8 bases and J lost 2, with 15 bases in between. The length of the CDR3 is 14 residues. Study results and caveats: Marrow from the recipient contained GvH clones, some of which had appeared first in ileum or blood. The study associated peak circulating GvH clone levels with early post-transplant HvG declines.

With respect to this clone: Its antigen is not known.

Repertoires were generated with immunoSEQ multiplex PCR, while TCRdb's copy carries only in-frame clones and drops some. Seen here are over 90,000 clones, roughly 93% observed once, and the top ten hold approximately 1.2%. This material consisted of unstimulated CD8+ T cells sorted from spleen or lymph node cells, taken before intestinal transplant. The source is a human donor who received an intestinal transplant. The V gene is TRBV4-1, the J gene TRBJ1-1, with D perhaps TRBD1 (5 bases). CDR3 protein: CASSQGLRNTEAFF. The CDR3 DNA is TGCGCCAGCTCCCAGGGTCTACGCAACACTGAAGCTTTCTTT.